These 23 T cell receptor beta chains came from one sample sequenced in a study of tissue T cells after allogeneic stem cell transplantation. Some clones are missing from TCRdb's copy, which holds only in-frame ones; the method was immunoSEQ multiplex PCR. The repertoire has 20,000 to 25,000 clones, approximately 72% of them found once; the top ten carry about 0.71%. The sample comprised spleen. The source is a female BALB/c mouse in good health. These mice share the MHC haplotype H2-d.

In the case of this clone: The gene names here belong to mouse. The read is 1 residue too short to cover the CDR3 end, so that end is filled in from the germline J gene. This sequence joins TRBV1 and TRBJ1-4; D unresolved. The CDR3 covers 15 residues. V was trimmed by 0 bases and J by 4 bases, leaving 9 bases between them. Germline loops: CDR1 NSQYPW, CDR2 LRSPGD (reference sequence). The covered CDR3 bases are TGCACCTGCAGTGCAGAGGCGGGGTTCAACGAAAGATTATTT. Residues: CTCSAEAGFNERLF. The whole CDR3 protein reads CTCSAEAGFNERLFF.

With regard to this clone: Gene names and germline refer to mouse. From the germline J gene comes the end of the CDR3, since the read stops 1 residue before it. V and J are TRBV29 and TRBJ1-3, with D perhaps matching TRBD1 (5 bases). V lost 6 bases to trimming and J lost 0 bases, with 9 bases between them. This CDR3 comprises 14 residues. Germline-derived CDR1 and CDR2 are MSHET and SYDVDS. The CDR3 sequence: CASSQGDSGNTLYF. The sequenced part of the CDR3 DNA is TGTGCTAGCAGCCAAGGGGATTCTGGAAATACGCTCTAT. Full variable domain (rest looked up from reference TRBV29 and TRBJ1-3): DMKVTQMPRYLIKRMGENVLLECGQDMSHETMYWYRQDPGLGLQLIYISYDVDSNSEGDIPKGYRVSRKKREHFSLILDSAKTNQTSVYFCASSQGDSGNTLYFGEGSRLIVV.

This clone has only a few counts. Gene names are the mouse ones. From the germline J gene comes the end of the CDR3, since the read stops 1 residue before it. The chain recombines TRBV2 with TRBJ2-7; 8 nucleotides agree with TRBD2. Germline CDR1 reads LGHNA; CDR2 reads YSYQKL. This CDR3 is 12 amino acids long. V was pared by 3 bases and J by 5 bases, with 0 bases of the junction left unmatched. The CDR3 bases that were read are TGTGCCAGCAGCCAGACTGGGGATGAACAGTAC. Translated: CASSQTGDEQY. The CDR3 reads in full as CASSQTGDEQYF.

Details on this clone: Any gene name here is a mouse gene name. CDR3 DNA, as far as it was read: TGTGCTAGCAGTCCTCAGGGATTTGAACAGTAC. Translating gives CASSPQGFEQY. Given in full, the CDR3 is CASSPQGFEQYF. The V and J genes are TRBV29 and TRBJ2-7; D may be TRBD1 (5 bases). The read gets to within 1 residue of the CDR3 end, and the germline J gene fills in the rest. The V gene lost 5 bases and the J gene lost 6 bases, with 11 bases spanning the gap. CDR1 is MSHET and CDR2 is SYDVDS in the germline V gene. The length of the CDR3 is 12 residues.

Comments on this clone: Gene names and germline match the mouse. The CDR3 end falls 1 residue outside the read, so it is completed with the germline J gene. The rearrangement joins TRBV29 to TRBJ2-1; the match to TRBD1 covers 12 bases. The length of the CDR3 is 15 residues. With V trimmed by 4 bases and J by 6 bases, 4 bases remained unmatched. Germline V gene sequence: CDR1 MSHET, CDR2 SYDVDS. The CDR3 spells CASSSGQGAGAEQFF. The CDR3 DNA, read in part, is TGTGCTAGCAGTTCGGGACAGGGGGCTGGTGCTGAGCAGTTC.

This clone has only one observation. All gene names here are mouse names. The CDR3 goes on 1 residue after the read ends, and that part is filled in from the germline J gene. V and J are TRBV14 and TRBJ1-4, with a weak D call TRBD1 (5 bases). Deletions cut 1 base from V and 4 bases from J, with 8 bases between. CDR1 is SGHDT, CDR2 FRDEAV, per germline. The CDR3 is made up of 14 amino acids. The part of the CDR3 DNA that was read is TGTGCCAGCAGTTTCGGGGACGTCAACGAAAGATTATTT. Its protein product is CASSFGDVNERLF. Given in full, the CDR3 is CASSFGDVNERLFF.

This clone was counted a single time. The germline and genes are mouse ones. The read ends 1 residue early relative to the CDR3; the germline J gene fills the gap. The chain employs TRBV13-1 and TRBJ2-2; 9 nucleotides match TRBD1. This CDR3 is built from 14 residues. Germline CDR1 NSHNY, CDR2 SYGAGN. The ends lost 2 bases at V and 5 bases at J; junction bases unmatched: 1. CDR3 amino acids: CASSEGTGTGQLYF. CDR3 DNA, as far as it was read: TGTGCCAGCAGTGAAGGGACAGGGACCGGGCAGCTCTAC.

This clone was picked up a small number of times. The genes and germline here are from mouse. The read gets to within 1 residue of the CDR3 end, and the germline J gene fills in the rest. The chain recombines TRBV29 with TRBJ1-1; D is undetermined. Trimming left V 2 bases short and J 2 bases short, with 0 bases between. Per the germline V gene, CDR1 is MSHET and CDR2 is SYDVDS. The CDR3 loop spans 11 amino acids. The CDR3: CASSLNTEVFF. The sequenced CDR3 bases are TGTGCTAGCAGTTTAAACACAGAAGTCTTC.

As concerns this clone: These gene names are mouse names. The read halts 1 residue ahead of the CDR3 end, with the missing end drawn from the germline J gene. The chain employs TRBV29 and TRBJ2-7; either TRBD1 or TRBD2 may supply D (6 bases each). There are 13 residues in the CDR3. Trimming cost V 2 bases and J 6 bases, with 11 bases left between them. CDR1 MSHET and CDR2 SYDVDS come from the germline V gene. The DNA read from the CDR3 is TGTGCTAGCAGTTTAGACGGGGGCGCTGAACAGTAC. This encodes CASSLDGGAEQY. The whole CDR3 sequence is CASSLDGGAEQYF.

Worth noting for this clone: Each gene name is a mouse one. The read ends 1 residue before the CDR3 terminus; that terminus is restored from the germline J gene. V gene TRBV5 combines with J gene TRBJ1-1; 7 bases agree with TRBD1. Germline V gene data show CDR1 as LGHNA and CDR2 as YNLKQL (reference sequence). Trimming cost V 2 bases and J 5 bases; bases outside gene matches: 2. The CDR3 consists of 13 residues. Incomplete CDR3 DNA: TGTGCCAGCAGCCAAAAGGGGGCGACAGAAGTCTTC. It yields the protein CASSQKGATEVF. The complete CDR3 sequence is CASSQKGATEVFF.

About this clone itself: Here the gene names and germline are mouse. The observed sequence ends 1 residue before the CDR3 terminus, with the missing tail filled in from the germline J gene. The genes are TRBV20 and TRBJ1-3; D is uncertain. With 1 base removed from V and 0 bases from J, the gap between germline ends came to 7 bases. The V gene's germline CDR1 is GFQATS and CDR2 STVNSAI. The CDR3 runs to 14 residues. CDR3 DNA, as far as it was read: TGTGGTGCTAGGGTGGCAATTTCTGGAAATACGCTCTAT. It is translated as CGARVAISGNTLY. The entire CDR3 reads CGARVAISGNTLYF.

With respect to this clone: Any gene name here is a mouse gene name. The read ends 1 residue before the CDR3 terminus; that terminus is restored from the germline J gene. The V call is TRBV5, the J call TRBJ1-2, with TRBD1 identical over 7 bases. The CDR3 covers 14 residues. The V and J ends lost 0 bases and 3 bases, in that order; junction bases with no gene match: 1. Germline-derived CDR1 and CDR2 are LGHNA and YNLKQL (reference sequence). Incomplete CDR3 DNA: TGTGCCAGCAGCCAAGACAGGGGGGACTCCGACTACACC. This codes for CASSQDRGDSDYT. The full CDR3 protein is CASSQDRGDSDYTF.

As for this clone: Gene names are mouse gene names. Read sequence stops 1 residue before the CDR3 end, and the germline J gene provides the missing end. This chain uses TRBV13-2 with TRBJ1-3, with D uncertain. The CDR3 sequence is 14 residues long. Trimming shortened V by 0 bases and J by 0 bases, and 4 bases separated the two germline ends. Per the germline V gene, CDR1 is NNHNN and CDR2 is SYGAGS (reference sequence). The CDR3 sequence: CASGDVNSGNTLYF. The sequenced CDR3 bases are TGTGCCAGCGGTGATGTCAATTCTGGAAATACGCTCTAT.

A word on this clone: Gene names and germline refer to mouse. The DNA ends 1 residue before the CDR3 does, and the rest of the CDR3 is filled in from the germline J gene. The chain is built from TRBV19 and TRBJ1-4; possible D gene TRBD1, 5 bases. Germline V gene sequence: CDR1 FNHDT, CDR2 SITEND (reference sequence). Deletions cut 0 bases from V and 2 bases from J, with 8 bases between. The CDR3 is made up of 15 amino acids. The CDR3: CASSIGGGSNERLFF. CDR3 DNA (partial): TGTGCCAGCAGTATAGGGGGCGGGTCCAACGAAAGATTATTT.

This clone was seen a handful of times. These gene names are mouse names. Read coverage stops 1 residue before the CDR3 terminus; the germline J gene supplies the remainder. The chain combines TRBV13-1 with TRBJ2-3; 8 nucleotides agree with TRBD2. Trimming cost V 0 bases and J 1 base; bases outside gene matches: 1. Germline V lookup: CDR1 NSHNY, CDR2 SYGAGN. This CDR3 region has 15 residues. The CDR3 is CASSDGGGRAETLYF. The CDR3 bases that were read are TGTGCCAGCAGTGATGGGGGGGGGCGTGCAGAAACGCTGTAT.

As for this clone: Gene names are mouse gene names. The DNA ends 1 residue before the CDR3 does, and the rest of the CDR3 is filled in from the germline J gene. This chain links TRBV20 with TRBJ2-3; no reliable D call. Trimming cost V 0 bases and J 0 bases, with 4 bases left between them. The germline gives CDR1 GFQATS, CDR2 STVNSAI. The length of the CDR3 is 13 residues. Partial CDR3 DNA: TGTGGTGCTAGGGATACTAGTGCAGAAACGCTGTAT. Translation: CGARDTSAETLY. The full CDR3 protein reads CGARDTSAETLYF. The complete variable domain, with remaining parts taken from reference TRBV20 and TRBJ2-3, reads GALVYQYPRRTICKSGTSMRMECQAVGFQATSVAWYRQSPQKTFELIALSTVNSAIKYEQNFTQEKFPISHPNLSFSSMTVLNAYLEDRGLYLCGARDTSAETLYFGSGTRLTVL.

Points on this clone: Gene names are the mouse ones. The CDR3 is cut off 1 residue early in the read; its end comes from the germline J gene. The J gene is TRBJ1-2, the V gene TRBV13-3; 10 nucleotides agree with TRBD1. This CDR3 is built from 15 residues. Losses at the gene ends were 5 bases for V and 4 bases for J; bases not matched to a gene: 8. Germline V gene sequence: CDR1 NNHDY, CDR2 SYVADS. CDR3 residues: CASRPGQGRGSDYTF. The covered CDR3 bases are TGTGCCAGCAGACCGGGACAGGGGAGGGGCTCCGACTACACC.

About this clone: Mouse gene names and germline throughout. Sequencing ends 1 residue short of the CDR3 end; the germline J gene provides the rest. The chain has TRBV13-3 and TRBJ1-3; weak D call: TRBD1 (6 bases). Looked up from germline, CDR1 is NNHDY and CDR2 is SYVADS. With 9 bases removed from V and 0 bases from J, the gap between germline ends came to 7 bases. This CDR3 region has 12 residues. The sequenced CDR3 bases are TGTGCCACAGGGGATTCTGGAAATACGCTCTAT. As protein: CATGDSGNTLY. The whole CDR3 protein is CATGDSGNTLYF.

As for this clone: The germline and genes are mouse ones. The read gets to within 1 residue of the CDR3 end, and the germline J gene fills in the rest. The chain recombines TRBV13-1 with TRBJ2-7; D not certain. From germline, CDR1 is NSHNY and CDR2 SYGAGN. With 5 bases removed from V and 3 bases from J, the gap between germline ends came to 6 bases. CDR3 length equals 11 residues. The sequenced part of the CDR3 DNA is TGTGCCAGCAGGGCTGTCTATGAACAGTAC. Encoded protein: CASRAVYEQY. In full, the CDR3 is CASRAVYEQYF.

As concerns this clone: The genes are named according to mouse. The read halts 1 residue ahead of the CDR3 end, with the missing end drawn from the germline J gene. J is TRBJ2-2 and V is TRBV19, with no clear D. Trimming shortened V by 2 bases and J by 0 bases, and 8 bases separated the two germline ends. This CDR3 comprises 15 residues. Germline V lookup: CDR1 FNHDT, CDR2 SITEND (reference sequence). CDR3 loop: CASSIPSTNTGQLYF. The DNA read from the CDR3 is TGTGCCAGCAGTATCCCTTCAACAAACACCGGGCAGCTCTAC.

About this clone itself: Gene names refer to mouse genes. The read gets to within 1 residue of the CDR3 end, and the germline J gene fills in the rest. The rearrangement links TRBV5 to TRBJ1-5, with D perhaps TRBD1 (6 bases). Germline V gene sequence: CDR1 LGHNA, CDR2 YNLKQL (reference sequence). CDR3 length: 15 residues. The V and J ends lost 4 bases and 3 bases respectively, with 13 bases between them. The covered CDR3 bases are TGTGCCAGCAGCCCCCAGGGGACCTCCAACCAGGCTCCGCTT. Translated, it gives CASSPQGTSNQAPL. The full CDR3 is CASSPQGTSNQAPLF.

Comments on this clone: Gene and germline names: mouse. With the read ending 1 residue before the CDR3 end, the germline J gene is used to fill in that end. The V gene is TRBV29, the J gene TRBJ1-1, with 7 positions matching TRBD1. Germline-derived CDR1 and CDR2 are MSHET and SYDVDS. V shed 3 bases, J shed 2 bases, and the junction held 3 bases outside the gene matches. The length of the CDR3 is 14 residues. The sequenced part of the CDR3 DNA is TGTGCTAGCAGTTTCCGGGACAGCAACACAGAAGTCTTC. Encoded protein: CASSFRDSNTEVF. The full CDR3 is CASSFRDSNTEVFF.

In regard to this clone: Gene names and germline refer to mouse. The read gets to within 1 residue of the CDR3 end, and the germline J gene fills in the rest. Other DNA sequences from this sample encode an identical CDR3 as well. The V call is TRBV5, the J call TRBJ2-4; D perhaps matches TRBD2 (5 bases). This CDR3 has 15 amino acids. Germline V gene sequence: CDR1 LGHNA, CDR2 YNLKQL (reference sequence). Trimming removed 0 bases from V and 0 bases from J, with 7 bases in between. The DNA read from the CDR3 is TGTGCCAGCAGCCAAGATTCTGGGAGTCAAAACACCTTGTAC. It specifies CASSQDSGSQNTLY. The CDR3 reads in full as CASSQDSGSQNTLYF.